The rows below give T cell receptor beta chains drawn from one sample of a study of blood T cell repertoires in COVID-19. Only in-frame clones appear in the TCRdb table, and some are missing; sequencing was by immunoSEQ multiplex PCR. This sample has some 77,000 clones, with roughly four fifths found just once. The specimen was peripheral blood. The receptors were sampled from a woman aged 60-75 years with acute or convalescent COVID-19. Each CDR3 is given with its conserved first and last residue. The order of the fields is D gene, clone size, J gene, V gene, CDR3 protein, CDR3 DNA. D genes are given only for firm matches. Size tells how often a clone was seen (once, few, many) or the class of an expanded clone, and some rows leave it out.

D gene: TRBD1; clone size: .; J gene: TRBJ1-1; V gene: TRBV19; CDR3 protein: CASSDGFPGQMNTEAFF; CDR3 DNA: TGTGCCAGTAGCGATGGGTTCCCGGGACAGATGAACACTGAAGCTTTCTTT
D gene: TRBD1; clone size: .; J gene: TRBJ2-2; V gene: TRBV2; CDR3 protein: CASSTAPGGRTGELFF; CDR3 DNA: TGTGCCAGCAGTACGGCTCCAGGGGGACGGACCGGGGAGCTGTTTTTT
D gene: .; clone size: .; J gene: TRBJ1-5; V gene: TRBV21-1; CDR3 protein: CASSTTGAVDNQPQHF; CDR3 DNA: TGTGCCAGCAGCACGACAGGGGCGGTGGACAATCAGCCCCAGCATTTT
D gene: TRBD1; clone size: .; J gene: TRBJ1-3; V gene: TRBV28; CDR3 protein: CASNRQGSSGNTIYF; CDR3 DNA: TGTGCCAGCAACCGACAGGGGAGCTCTGGAAACACCATATATTTT
D gene: .; clone size: .; J gene: TRBJ1-2; V gene: TRBV28; CDR3 protein: CASTFGGGRGYGYTF; CDR3 DNA: TGTGCCAGCACCTTTGGGGGGGGCAGAGGGTATGGCTACACCTTC
D gene: .; clone size: .; J gene: TRBJ1-2; V gene: TRBV28; CDR3 protein: CASLTVLYGYTF; CDR3 DNA: TGTGCCAGCTTGACAGTCCTCTATGGCTACACCTTC
D gene: TRBD2; clone size: .; J gene: TRBJ2-7; V gene: TRBV27; CDR3 protein: CASSEYAGTSFSYEQYF; CDR3 DNA: TGTGCCAGCAGTGAGTACGCCGGGACTAGCTTTTCCTACGAGCAGTACTTC
D gene: TRBD1; clone size: .; J gene: TRBJ1-1; V gene: TRBV7-3; CDR3 protein: CASSLNPTGGNTEAFF; CDR3 DNA: TGTGCCAGCAGCTTAAACCCCACAGGGGGGAACACTGAAGCTTTCTTT
D gene: .; clone size: once; J gene: TRBJ1-2; V gene: TRBV5-4; CDR3 protein: CASSPDRTYGYTF; CDR3 DNA: TGTGCCAGCAGTCCAGACAGAACTTATGGCTACACCTTC
D gene: .; clone size: .; J gene: TRBJ1-5; V gene: TRBV4-2; CDR3 protein: CASSQDSKSQQPQHF; CDR3 DNA: TGTGCCAGCAGCCAAGATTCGAAGTCTCAGCAGCCCCAGCATTTT
D gene: .; clone size: .; J gene: TRBJ2-1; V gene: TRBV30; CDR3 protein: CALGTREQFF; CDR3 DNA: TGTGCCTTAGGGACTCGGGAGCAGTTCTTC
D gene: TRBD1; clone size: .; J gene: TRBJ1-2; V gene: TRBV12-5; CDR3 protein: CASGLGQGNNYGYTF; CDR3 DNA: TGTGCTAGTGGTCTAGGACAGGGGAATAACTATGGCTACACCTTC
D gene: .; clone size: .; J gene: TRBJ1-6; V gene: TRBV21-1; CDR3 protein: CASIPPGQGYSPLHF; CDR3 DNA: TGTGCCAGCATCCCACCGGGACAGGGATATTCACCCCTCCACTTT
D gene: .; clone size: .; J gene: TRBJ2-6; V gene: TRBV28; CDR3 protein: CASSLGGRVGANVLTF; CDR3 DNA: TGTGCCAGCAGTTTAGGGGGCAGGGTTGGGGCCAACGTCCTGACTTTC
D gene: .; clone size: few; J gene: TRBJ1-4; V gene: TRBV11-1; CDR3 protein: CASSAFGTIEEKLFF; CDR3 DNA: TGTGCCAGCAGCGCCTTCGGGACAATAGAAGAAAAACTGTTTTTT
D gene: .; clone size: .; J gene: TRBJ2-5; V gene: TRBV5-5; CDR3 protein: CASSIGHDPETQYF; CDR3 DNA: TGTGCCAGCAGCATAGGACATGATCCAGAGACCCAGTACTTC
D gene: TRBD2; clone size: .; J gene: TRBJ2-7; V gene: TRBV6-5; CDR3 protein: CASSRGLVGSSEQYF; CDR3 DNA: TGTGCCAGCAGTAGGGGACTAGTCGGTAGTAGCGAGCAGTACTTC
D gene: TRBD1; clone size: .; J gene: TRBJ1-2; V gene: TRBV19; CDR3 protein: CATGQGVVPYGYTF; CDR3 DNA: TGTGCCACGGGACAGGGTGTTGTTCCGTATGGCTACACCTTC
D gene: TRBD1; clone size: .; J gene: TRBJ1-5; V gene: TRBV27; CDR3 protein: CASSTTGKPQHF; CDR3 DNA: TGTGCCAGCAGCACGACAGGGAAGCCCCAGCATTTT